This TCR beta chain was retrieved from a study of spatial heterogeneity in lung cancer. Study-wide results and caveats: Ubiquitous expanded tumor TCRs were observed in blood more at resection than follow-up.

This clonotype was observed at least ten times. Antigen unknown. With V trimmed by 6 bases and J by 0 bases, 4 bases remained unmatched. Germline-derived CDR1 and CDR2 are MNHEY and SVGEGT. This CDR3 contains 16 residues. The time point is: sample taken at primary tumor resection. Sequencing of whole RNA from tumor, nontumor lung or frozen PBMC involved no sorting. On each TCR cDNA molecule, a unique molecular identifier was present. TCRdb reprocessed the 5' RACE reads with MiXCR, giving one entry per CDR3 protein. The sample lists around 10,000 distinct CDR3 sequences, about 4% occurring once. This chain connects TRBV6-2 or TRBV6-3 to TRBJ2-7; the match to TRBD2 covers 14 bases. The starting material was PBMCs, obtained at surgery. The sequence was collected from a female donor with early-stage non-small cell lung cancer. CDR3: CASSSGLAGGSYEQYF. DNA for the CDR3: TGTGCCAGCAGCTCCGGACTAGCGGGGGGCTCCTACGAGCAGTACTTC.